These 5 T cell receptor beta chains came from one sample sequenced in a study of blood T cell repertoires in COVID-19. Generated by immunoSEQ multiplex PCR, the TCRdb table keeps only in-frame clones and is missing some. The data show some 200,000 clones, 80% to 90% seen once. Material for sequencing was peripheral blood. These receptors originate from a man aged 45 to 65 with acute or convalescent COVID-19.

This clone was observed a handful of times. The chain joins TRBV5-1 to TRBJ2-2; 10 bases line up with TRBD1. The CDR3 extends over 15 amino acids. Losses at the gene ends were 5 bases for V and 7 bases for J; bases not matched to a gene: 8. CDR1 and CDR2 (germline): SGHRS, YFSETQ. The CDR3 loop is CASRLWDRGNGELFF. The CDR3 bases are TGCGCCAGCAGACTGTGGGACAGGGGAAACGGGGAGCTGTTTTTT.

This clone came up once. This rearrangement joins TRBV6-5 to TRBJ2-1, with 13 bases matching TRBD2. Per the germline V gene, CDR1 is MNHEY and CDR2 is SVGAGI. This CDR3 spans 16 amino acids. J lost 2 bases, V lost 2 bases, and 0 bases had no gene match. DNA of the CDR3: TGTGCCAGCAGTTACACTAGCGGGGGGGCCTACAATGAGCAGTTCTTC. Its translation is CASSYTSGGAYNEQFF.

This clone came up once. The V and J genes are TRBV21-1 and TRBJ1-6. TRBV21-1 is reported as a pseudogene. This CDR3 has 18 amino acids. The chain's CDR3 is CASSKVEGQSSYNSPLHF. The CDR3 DNA reads as TGTGCCAGCAGCAAAGTAGAGGGCCAGAGCTCCTATAATTCACCCCTCCACTTT.

V usage is TRBV10-1 and J usage is TRBJ2-7; 9 bases map to TRBD1. Germline trimming cut 5 bases from V and 7 bases from J; bases unmatched to any gene: 6. The CDR3 totals 13 residues. Germline lookup yields CDR1 WNHNN and CDR2 SYGVQD (reference sequence). The CDR3 is CASSRDRAGEQYF. The CDR3 region has the DNA TGCGCCAGCAGTAGGGACAGGGCGGGAGAGCAGTACTTC.

The V call is TRBV11-3, the J call TRBJ2-2; D not certain. Trimming pared 5 bases from V and 2 bases from J, leaving 6 bases between. The CDR3 contains 13 residues. Germline CDR1 SGHNT, CDR2 YENEEA. Written as DNA, the CDR3 is TGTGCCAGCAGCCCCAGTAACACCGGGGAGCTGTTTTTT. This codes for CASSPSNTGELFF.